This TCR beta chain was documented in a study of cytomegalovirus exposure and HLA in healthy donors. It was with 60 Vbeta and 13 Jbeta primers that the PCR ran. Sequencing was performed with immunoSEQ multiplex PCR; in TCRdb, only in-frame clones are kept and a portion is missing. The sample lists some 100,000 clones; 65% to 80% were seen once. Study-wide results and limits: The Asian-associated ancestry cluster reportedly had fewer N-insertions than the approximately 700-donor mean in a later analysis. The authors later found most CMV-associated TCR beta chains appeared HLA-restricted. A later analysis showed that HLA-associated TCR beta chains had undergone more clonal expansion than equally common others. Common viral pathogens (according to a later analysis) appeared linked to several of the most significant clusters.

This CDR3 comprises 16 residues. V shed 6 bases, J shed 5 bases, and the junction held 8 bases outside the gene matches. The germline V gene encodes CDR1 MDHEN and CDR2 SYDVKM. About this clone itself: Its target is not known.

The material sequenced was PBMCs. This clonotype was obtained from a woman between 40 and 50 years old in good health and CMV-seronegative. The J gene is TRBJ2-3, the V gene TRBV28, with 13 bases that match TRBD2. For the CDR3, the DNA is TGTGCCAGCAGCCCTGGACTAGCGGGAGTAGGAGATACGCAGTATTTT. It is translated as CASSPGLAGVGDTQYF.